This entry lists 14 T cell receptor beta chains sequenced from one sample in a study of blood T cell repertoires in COVID-19. Libraries were prepared by immunoSEQ multiplex PCR; TCRdb keeps only in-frame clonotypes and omits some of them. The profile shows 150,000 to 200,000 clones, 60% to 80% of them singletons. The specimen was peripheral blood. The receptors shown here come from a man in his sixties with active or convalescent COVID-19.

The genes are TRBV28 and TRBJ2-3; tentative D call: TRBD2 (5 bases). CDR3 length: 13 residues. Trimming took 6 bases from V and 2 from J, leaving 9 bases between them. Germline V lookup: CDR1 MDHEN, CDR2 SYDVKM. CDR3 nucleotide sequence: TGTGCCAGCAGCTCCGGGAACACAGATACGCAGTATTTT. Translated: CASSSGNTDTQYF. Looking up the rest from reference TRBV28 and TRBJ2-3 gives the full variable domain: DVKVTQSSRYLVKRTGEKVFLECVQDMDHENMFWYRQDPGLGLRLIYFSYDVKMKEKGDIPEGYSVSREKKERFSLILESASTNQTSMYLCASSSGNTDTQYFGPGTRLTVL.

In DNA, the CDR3 is TGTGCCAGTAGCCCCGCCGGGGACACATCGGGAGGGGCCAACGTCCTGACTTTC. Protein: CASSPAGDTSGGANVLTF. The chain joins TRBV19 to TRBJ2-6; the D gene is possibly TRBD1 (6 bases). The CDR3 is 18 amino acids. Trimming took off 6 bases at V and 4 bases at J, with 22 bases between the two ends. Germline V gene sequence: CDR1 LNHDA, CDR2 SQIVND (reference sequence).

This clone appeared a few times. The chain is built from TRBV10-3 and TRBJ2-7; D remains unclear. Trimming removed 0 bases from V and 0 bases from J, with 9 bases in between. The CDR3 totals 15 residues. CDR1 is ENHRY and CDR2 is SYGVKD in the germline V gene. CDR3 in amino acids: CAISESQQTSYEQYF. CDR3 nucleotide sequence: TGTGCCATCAGTGAGTCGCAACAGACCTCCTACGAGCAGTACTTC.

The chain combines TRBV27 with TRBJ2-7; TRBD1 agrees at 9 bases. Losses at the gene ends were 1 base for V and 6 bases for J; bases not matched to a gene: 4. The germline gives CDR1 MNHEY, CDR2 SMNVEV (reference sequence). This CDR3 is built from 14 residues. The DNA for the CDR3 is TGTGCCAGCAGTTTATACGGACAGGGGAGCGAGCAGTACTTC. The encoded protein is CASSLYGQGSEQYF.

This chain links TRBV24-1 with TRBJ2-1, with 9 bases matching TRBD2. The V segment lost 0 bases and the J segment 8 bases; nucleotides outside the gene matches: 4. CDR1 is KGHDR, CDR2 SFDVKD, per germline. The CDR3 has 15 amino acids. As DNA, the CDR3 is TGTGCCACCAGTGATTTGCTACGGACTAGCGATGAGCAGTTCTTC. This encodes CATSDLLRTSDEQFF.

The rearrangement uses TRBV5-6 and TRBJ2-1, with 9 bases aligning to TRBD1. V shed 2 bases, J shed 14 bases, and the junction held 14 bases outside the gene matches. CDR1 is SGHDT and CDR2 is YYEEEE in the germline V gene. The CDR3 spans 15 residues. CDR3 DNA sequence: TGTGCCAGCAGCTTAGGAGCCCAACAGGGGGCTTCCAAGTTCTTC. Amino acids: CASSLGAQQGASKFF.

V and J are TRBV2 and TRBJ2-3; D may be TRBD2 (6 bases). The CDR3 covers 15 residues. The germline V and J ends were trimmed by 8 bases and 4 bases, with 19 bases remaining between them. Germline loops: CDR1 SNHLY, CDR2 FYNNEI. The CDR3 loop reads CASAVRPGRSDTQYF. CDR3 bases: TGTGCCAGCGCGGTGCGCCCGGGGAGGTCAGATACGCAGTATTTT.

This clone was picked up a small number of times. This chain uses TRBV12-3 or TRBV12-4 with TRBJ2-4; D is undetermined. CDR3 length: 11 amino acids. The germline V and J ends were trimmed by 6 bases and 8 bases, with 8 bases remaining between them. The DNA for the CDR3 is TGTGCCAGCAGCTATTTTGACATTCAGTACTTC. It encodes CASSYFDIQYF.

Comments on this clone: Other nucleotide sequences in the sample specify the same CDR3. The chain carries TRBV6-5 and TRBJ2-3, with 8 positions matching TRBD2. The CDR3 consists of 14 residues. Germline CDR1 and CDR2: MNHEY and SVGAGI. V was pared by 4 bases and J by 1 base, with 1 base of the junction left unmatched. The CDR3 nucleotides read TGTGCCAGCAGTTCAGCGGGGGGCACAGATACGCAGTATTTT. The encoded protein is CASSSAGGTDTQYF.

This clone was observed a single time. This chain uses TRBV28 with TRBJ1-5; 7 bases match TRBD1. Germline V lookup: CDR1 MDHEN, CDR2 SYDVKM. V gave up 8 bases and J gave up 1 base; unmatched junction bases: 11. The CDR3 consists of 16 residues. The CDR3 here is CASLRGRTGSNQPQHF. The CDR3 DNA reads TGTGCCAGCCTAAGGGGGCGCACGGGGAGCAATCAGCCCCAGCATTTT.

The J gene is TRBJ2-7, the V gene TRBV30; the match to TRBD2 covers 8 bases. V was pared by 1 base and J by 0 bases, with 5 bases of the junction left unmatched. The CDR3 runs to 15 residues. CDR1 is GTSNPN and CDR2 is SVGIG in the germline V gene (reference sequence). CDR3 in amino acids: CAWSGAGGFSYEQYF. In nucleotides, the CDR3 is TGTGCCTGGAGTGGGGCGGGAGGTTTCTCCTACGAGCAGTACTTC.

The chain joins TRBV7-8 to TRBJ1-1, with a tentative D call TRBD1 (6 bases). The CDR3 consists of 16 residues. The germline V and J ends were trimmed by 1 base and 4 bases, with 16 bases remaining between them. Germline CDR1 reads SGHVS; CDR2 reads FQNEAQ. The CDR3 sequence is CASSLVRGAGGTEAFF. The DNA of the CDR3 is TGTGCCAGCAGCTTAGTCCGGGGGGCCGGTGGCACTGAAGCTTTCTTT.

The chain is built from TRBV11-2 and TRBJ2-7; D is unresolved. The CDR3 totals 14 residues. V lost 2 bases and J lost 4, with 12 bases in between. The germline V gene has CDR1 SGHAT and CDR2 FQNNGV. This CDR3 is CASSLPGDWYEQYF. For the CDR3, the DNA is TGTGCCAGCAGCTTACCCGGAGACTGGTACGAGCAGTACTTC.

This rearrangement joins TRBV27 to TRBJ2-5; the D is unclear. Looked up from germline, CDR1 is MNHEY and CDR2 is SMNVEV (reference sequence). Trimming pared 0 bases from V and 3 bases from J, leaving 8 bases between. CDR3 size: 14 residues. The CDR3 bases are TGTGCCAGCAGTTTATCCTACCGAGAAGAGACCCAGTACTTC. Translation: CASSLSYREETQYF.